These 7 T cell receptor beta chains originate from one sample sequenced in a study of blood T cell repertoires in COVID-19 (TCRdb year 2020). Library preparation used the immunoSEQ multiplex PCR assay. TCRdb stores this immuneACCESS table with in-frame sequences only. Part of the clones is absent; in the studies checked, under half of the shortfall reflects unresolved V genes, and no reason is known for the rest. This sample has 200,000 to 250,000 clones in its table, and roughly 84% of those were observed once. The ten largest clones capture less than 7% of the sample. The sequenced material came from PBMCs or T cells enriched from blood (not recorded which). These receptors all come from a woman aged 40 to 50 who had recovered from COVID-19.

V gene TRBV7-8 combines with J gene TRBJ1-1, with D maybe TRBD1 (5 bases). V was shortened by 5 bases and J by 1 base, with 11 bases between the two germline ends. The CDR3 is 14 residues long. The V gene's germline CDR1 is SGHVS and CDR2 FQNEAQ. CDR3: CASSPLTENTEAFF. As DNA, the CDR3 is TGTGCCAGCAGCCCACTGACAGAGAACACTGAAGCTTTCTTT.

The genes are TRBV5-6 and TRBJ1-1; 7 bases match TRBD1. V lost 3 bases, J lost 3 bases, and 5 bases stayed unmatched. Germline loops: CDR1 SGHDT, CDR2 YYEEEE. The CDR3 consists of 14 residues. The CDR3 reads CASSWTGQDTEAFF. For the CDR3, the DNA is TGTGCCAGCAGCTGGACAGGACAGGACACTGAAGCTTTCTTT.

The chain combines TRBV6-1 with TRBJ2-1; no firm D call. Per the germline V gene, CDR1 is MNHNS and CDR2 is SASEGT. This CDR3 region has 15 residues. V lost 1 base, J lost 9 bases, and 16 bases lay in between. Here the CDR3 reads CASSEEVYRYSEQFF. In DNA form, the CDR3 reads TGTGCCAGCAGTGAAGAAGTCTACCGGTATAGTGAGCAGTTCTTC.

This clone was seen once. V is TRBV24-1 and J is TRBJ1-1; D possibly corresponds to TRBD1 (5 bases). Deletions cut 5 bases from V and 6 bases from J, with 12 bases between. Per germline, CDR1 KGHDR and CDR2 SFDVKD. This CDR3 has 13 amino acids. In nucleotides, the CDR3 is TGTGCCACCAGTGGACGGGGGTTGGCTGAAGCTTTCTTT. Translation gives CATSGRGLAEAFF.

The chain employs TRBV2 and TRBJ1-2; the D gene is possibly TRBD1 (5 bases). The V gene's germline CDR1 is SNHLY and CDR2 FYNNEI. The ends were cut back, 3 bases at V and 4 bases at J, with 21 bases in the middle. The CDR3 is 17 residues long. DNA for the CDR3: TGTGCCAGCAGTGAGGGACCCCGGGAGTCCTCTCTCTATGGCTACACCTTC. It encodes CASSEGPRESSLYGYTF.

The chain has TRBV29-1 and TRBJ2-1; 7 bases match TRBD2. Trimming took 5 bases from V and 7 from J; bases not matched to a gene: 8. This CDR3 spans 13 amino acids. Germline V gives CDR1 SQVTM, CDR2 ANQGSEA. The CDR3: CSVKRDRGNEQFF. The CDR3 DNA is TGCAGCGTTAAGCGGGACCGAGGGAATGAGCAGTTCTTC.

This clone was recorded only once. The rearrangement uses TRBV27 and TRBJ2-2; no clear D. V dropped 2 bases and J dropped 3 bases, with 7 bases sitting between them. The CDR3 runs to 14 residues. Looked up from germline, CDR1 is MNHEY and CDR2 is SMNVEV (reference sequence). CDR3 sequence (DNA): TGTGCCAGCAGTTTAGTTGGAGACACCGGGGAGCTGTTTTTT. It codes for CASSLVGDTGELFF.